Listed here are 18 T cell receptor beta chains from one sample, sequenced in a study of post-analysis software for immune sequencing data. No antigen has been assigned to these receptors. Prepared TCR beta cDNA libraries contained unique molecular identifiers. TCRdb itself ran the PCR reads through MiXCR, one entry per CDR3 protein. This table holds hundreds of thousands of distinct CDR3 sequences, approximately 53% found once. Study results and caveats: Higher frequency in patients than in controls was seen for five TRBV segments, with TRBV5-6, TRBV5-1 and TRBV20-1 among them.

The sequenced sample consisted of blood. These receptors all come from a girl aged 10 to 17 with multiple sclerosis.

This rearrangement joins TRBV7-9 to TRBJ2-2; D may correspond to TRBD1 or TRBD2 (5 bases each). In germline, CDR1 is SEHNR, CDR2 FQNEAQ (reference sequence). The CDR3 runs 15 residues. The ends were cut back, 5 bases at V and 2 bases at J, with 12 bases in the middle. The CDR3 nucleotides read TGTGCCAGCAGCCCCCGGGACGGCAACACCGGGGAGCTGTTTTTT. Amino acid sequence: CASSPRDGNTGELFF.

This chain connects TRBV29-1 to TRBJ2-3; no clear D gene. The CDR3 consists of 12 residues. Germline loops: CDR1 SQVTM, CDR2 ANQGSEA. Between the trimmed V and J ends, which lost 4 bases and 2 bases, there was a span of 7 bases. CDR3 protein: CSVGRTTDTQYF. Here the CDR3 DNA reads TGCAGCGTTGGACGGACCACAGATACGCAGTATTTT.

This clonotype has more than one count but fewer than ten. The V and J genes are TRBV11-1 and TRBJ2-7, with 9 bases identical to TRBD2. The ends lost 5 bases at V and 2 bases at J; junction bases unmatched: 13. The CDR3 has 17 amino acids. Germline V gene lookup returns CDR1 SGHAT and CDR2 FQDESV (reference sequence). This chain's CDR3 is CASSRRGASGIPYEQYF. The CDR3 region has the DNA TGTGCCAGCAGCCGCAGAGGCGCTAGCGGGATCCCCTACGAGCAGTACTTC. The full variable domain, completed using reference TRBV11-1 and TRBJ2-7, is EAEVAQSPRYKITEKSQAVAFWCDPISGHATLYWYRQILGQGPELLVQFQDESVVDDSQLPKDRFSAERLKGVDSTLKIQPAELGDSAMYLCASSRRGASGIPYEQYFGPGTRLTVT.

The J gene is TRBJ1-2, the V gene TRBV20-1; weak D call: TRBD1 (5 bases). V was pared by 6 bases and J by 4 bases, with 24 bases between. The CDR3 contains 16 residues. CDR1 is DFQATT, CDR2 SNEGSKA, per germline (reference sequence). The CDR3 reads CSARKGFYRGPYGYTF. Written as DNA, the CDR3 is TGCAGTGCCCGGAAGGGGTTCTACCGAGGTCCCTATGGCTACACCTTC.

Only one count was recorded for this clonotype. This chain links TRBV2 with TRBJ2-1, with TRBD1 identical over 10 bases. CDR3 size: 15 residues. V was pared by 6 bases and J by 8 bases, with 10 bases of the junction left unmatched. Germline values: CDR1 SNHLY, CDR2 FYNNEI. The CDR3 spells CASSIDRGRGDEQFF. Here the CDR3 DNA reads TGTGCCAGCAGCATAGACAGGGGGCGCGGGGATGAGCAGTTCTTC. Full variable domain (missing parts from reference TRBV2 and TRBJ2-1): EPEVTQTPSHQVTQMGQEVILRCVPISNHLYFYWYRQILGQKVEFLVSFYNNEISEKSEIFDDQFSVERPDGSNFTLKIRSTKLEDSAMYFCASSIDRGRGDEQFFGPGTRLTVL.

This chain links TRBV7-9 with TRBJ2-2; D not certain. Trimming stripped 5 bases from V and 1 base from J, with 8 bases between. Germline CDR1 reads SEHNR; CDR2 reads FQNEAQ (reference sequence). The length of the CDR3 is 14 residues. The CDR3: CASSTRQNTGELFF. The CDR3 coding sequence is TGTGCCAGCAGCACCAGACAGAACACCGGGGAGCTGTTTTTT.

V is TRBV5-1 and J is TRBJ1-2; the D gene is possibly TRBD1 (5 bases). This CDR3 contains 15 residues. V lost 6 bases and J 0 bases, leaving 15 bases between the germline ends. Germline V gene data show CDR1 as SGHRS and CDR2 as YFSETQ. CDR3 bases: TGCGCCAGCACGACGGGGACGGTCTCTAACTATGGCTACACCTTC. Amino acids: CASTTGTVSNYGYTF.

This clonotype was picked up a small number of times. V usage is TRBV6-6 and J usage is TRBJ2-1, with a possible D match to TRBD1 (5 bases). The CDR3 is 16 amino acids. V gave up 0 bases and J gave up 5 bases, with 14 bases separating them. CDR1 MNHNY and CDR2 SVGAGI come from the germline V gene (reference sequence). Here the CDR3 reads CASSYSTGQGHNEQFF. The DNA of the CDR3 is TGTGCCAGCAGTTACTCTACTGGCCAGGGCCACAATGAGCAGTTCTTC.

The V gene is TRBV20-1, the J gene TRBJ2-4, with 10 bases identical to TRBD2. The V and J ends lost 3 bases and 7 bases, in that order; junction bases with no gene match: 6. The germline CDR1 and CDR2 sequences are DFQATT and SNEGSKA (reference sequence). This CDR3 is 14 amino acids long. Here the CDR3 DNA reads TGCAGTGCTAGCTCGAGCGGGAGGGGCAACATTCAGTACTTC. Encoded protein: CSASSSGRGNIQYF.

The chain uses TRBV12-3 or TRBV12-4 and TRBJ1-4; D is ambiguous. CDR3 size: 11 residues. V was pared by 6 bases and J by 8 bases, with 7 bases between. CDR3 protein: CASSTREKLFF. The CDR3 DNA reads as TGTGCCAGCAGCACTAGAGAAAAACTGTTTTTT.

This clonotype was seen a few times. The rearrangement joins TRBV20-1 to TRBJ1-4, with no clear D. Trimming cost V 6 bases and J 8 bases, with 19 bases left between them. Germline values: CDR1 DFQATT, CDR2 SNEGSKA (reference sequence). The CDR3 extends over 14 amino acids. The CDR3 is CSALRISGREKLFF. CDR3 bases: TGCAGTGCCCTACGGATCTCGGGGAGGGAAAAACTGTTTTTT.

In DNA form, the CDR3 reads TGCAGTGCGAAAATCGCGGGGACAGACATTCAGTACTTC. Protein: CSAKIAGTDIQYF. The chain is built from TRBV20-1 and TRBJ2-4, with D possibly matching TRBD1 (7 bases). Trimming removed 6 bases from V and 8 bases from J, with 17 bases in between. Germline V gene sequence: CDR1 DFQATT, CDR2 SNEGSKA (reference sequence). The length of the CDR3 is 13 residues.

The genes are TRBV6-5 and TRBJ2-7, with TRBD2 as a possible D gene (6 bases). This CDR3 has 15 residues. V gave up 6 bases and J gave up 1 base, with 16 bases separating them. Germline lookup yields CDR1 MNHEY and CDR2 SVGAGI. CDR3: CASSYGGTHSYEQYF. As DNA, the CDR3 is TGTGCCAGCAGCTACGGCGGGACCCATTCCTACGAGCAGTACTTC.

The CDR3 loop is CASSLGQVSTYEQYF. In DNA form, the CDR3 reads TGTGCCAGCAGCTTGGGGCAGGTGAGCACCTACGAGCAGTACTTC. The chain couples TRBV7-9 to TRBJ2-7, with D perhaps TRBD1 (5 bases). Germline values: CDR1 SEHNR, CDR2 FQNEAQ (reference sequence). The CDR3 contains 15 residues. V gave up 3 bases and J gave up 2 bases, with 14 bases separating them.

This clonotype was observed a few times. This chain links TRBV5-1 with TRBJ2-5; 14 nucleotides match TRBD2. CDR3 size: 18 residues. From germline, CDR1 is SGHRS and CDR2 YFSETQ. V dropped 4 bases and J dropped 0; count of bases not matched to a gene: 8. The CDR3 bases are TGCGCCAGCAGCCCAAGGACTAGCGGGGGGCCGTACCAAGAGACCCAGTACTTC. This encodes CASSPRTSGGPYQETQYF.

This clonotype was observed at least ten times. J is TRBJ2-7 and V is TRBV5-1; TRBD2 agrees at 8 bases. This CDR3 has 17 amino acids. V gave up 0 bases and J gave up 3 bases; unmatched junction bases: 11. Looked up from germline, CDR1 is SGHRS and CDR2 is YFSETQ. The CDR3 loop reads CASSLEPGLEEIYEQYF. The CDR3 DNA reads as TGCGCCAGCAGCTTGGAACCGGGACTAGAGGAAATCTACGAGCAGTACTTC.

The chain combines TRBV7-3 with TRBJ1-5; D unclear. The CDR3 contains 13 residues. Germline loops: CDR1 SGHTA, CDR2 FQGTGA. Trimming pared 1 base from V and 5 bases from J, leaving 6 bases between. The DNA of the CDR3 is TGTGCCAGCAGCTTAAATAAGGATCAGCCCCAGCATTTT. This codes for CASSLNKDQPQHF.

The V and J genes are TRBV20-1 and TRBJ2-5; TRBD1 matches at 12 bases. The J call may be wrong; the DNA end is better matched by TRBJ2-7. There are 14 residues in the CDR3. Germline V lookup: CDR1 DFQATT, CDR2 SNEGSKA (reference sequence). This chain's CDR3 is CSAKPGQGAHEQYF. CDR3 bases: TGCAGTGCCAAACCGGGACAGGGGGCCCACGAGCAGTACTTC.